The 3 T cell receptor beta chains below were found in one sample sequenced in a study of T cell repertoires in cytomegalovirus infection. MiXCR, run by TCRdb on the reads, gives a single entry per CDR3 protein. Seen here are under 200,000 distinct CDR3 sequences, 8% to 10% observed once, and the top ten hold roughly 4.8%. Source material: PBMCs. Receptor source: a human donor in good health (CMV status not recorded). Some clones in this sample may be carry-over from other donors' samples.

In its sample, this clonotype was seen many times. This sequence joins TRBV30 and TRBJ2-7; a possible D gene is TRBD2 (6 bases). The CDR3 is made up of 15 amino acids. From germline, CDR1 is GTSNPN and CDR2 SVGIG (reference sequence). The ends were cut back, 2 bases at V and 2 bases at J, with 16 bases in the middle. This chain's CDR3 is CAWSKPGLATYEQYF. The DNA of the CDR3 is TGTGCCTGGAGTAAACCGGGACTGGCGACCTACGAGCAGTACTTC.

This clonotype has ten or more counts. The chain uses TRBV6-2 or TRBV6-3 and TRBJ2-1; D gene unclear. Germline loops: CDR1 MNHEY, CDR2 SVGEGT. CDR3 length equals 13 residues. V lost 3 bases and J 3 bases, leaving 6 bases between the germline ends. The CDR3 bases are TGTGCCAGCAGTTATGTGCGCTACAATGAGCAGTTCTTC. Translated, it gives CASSYVRYNEQFF.

In the case of this clonotype: Possible read error: a much larger clone is one base away. V usage is TRBV12-3 or TRBV12-4 and J usage is TRBJ2-2; D could derive from TRBD1 or TRBD2 (5 bases each). The CDR3 runs 16 residues. The V end lost 10 bases, the J end lost 2 bases, and 20 bases lay between the germline ends. Here the CDR3 reads CATGAKSGPNTGELFF. CDR3 nucleotides: TGTGCCACCGGCGCCAAATCGGGACCCAACACCGGGGAGCTGTTTTTT.